Below are 20 T cell receptor beta chains sequenced from a single sample in a study of shared clonotypes between healthy human individuals. Assay used: immunoSEQ multiplex PCR; TCRdb lists only in-frame clones, some missing. The sample lists roughly 2.5 million clones; over 85% were seen once. Sequenced: naive CD4+ T cells sorted from blood. Subset given: CD45RA+ positively selected. Receptors originate from a young man in good health.

CDR3 sequence (DNA): TGTGCCACCAGCAGAGGAGGAGGGCCGGTCGGGGAGCTGTTTTTT. Amino acid sequence: CATSRGGGPVGELFF. The chain recombines TRBV15 with TRBJ2-2; a possible D gene is TRBD2 (6 bases). The germline CDR1 and CDR2 sequences are LNHNV and YYDKDF (reference sequence). The V and J ends lost 1 base and 7 bases respectively, with 13 bases between them. This CDR3 is built from 15 residues.

The rearrangement joins TRBV14 to TRBJ1-3; D gene uncertain. Trimming stripped 1 base from V and 0 bases from J, with 7 bases between. The V gene's germline CDR1 is SGHDN and CDR2 FVKESK. The CDR3 consists of 15 residues. The CDR3 sequence: CASSQVLLSGNTIYF. DNA of the CDR3: TGTGCCAGCAGCCAAGTACTCCTCTCTGGAAACACCATATATTTT.

The chain links TRBV28 to TRBJ2-7; D unresolved. In germline, CDR1 is MDHEN, CDR2 SYDVKM. This CDR3 contains 16 residues. Trimming left V 5 bases short and J 2 bases short, with 19 bases between. This CDR3 is CASSARAAMGTYEQYF. The DNA for the CDR3 is TGTGCCAGCAGTGCAAGGGCCGCTATGGGGACCTACGAGCAGTACTTC. Supplemented by reference TRBV28 and TRBJ2-7, the full variable domain reads DVKVTQSSRYLVKRTGEKVFLECVQDMDHENMFWYRQDPGLGLRLIYFSYDVKMKEKGDIPEGYSVSREKKERFSLILESASTNQTSMYLCASSARAAMGTYEQYFGPGTRLTVT.

This chain uses TRBV7-2 with TRBJ2-7; 10 bases fit TRBD1. V dropped 3 bases and J dropped 3; count of bases not matched to a gene: 5. Per the germline V gene, CDR1 is SGHTA and CDR2 is FQGNSA. The CDR3 is made up of 15 amino acids. This chain's CDR3 is CASSFPDRGHYEQYF. In DNA, the CDR3 is TGTGCCAGCAGCTTTCCCGACAGGGGGCACTACGAGCAGTACTTC.

The count of this clone is one. This rearrangement joins TRBV4-3 to TRBJ2-7; TRBD2 matches 12 bases. CDR3 size: 16 residues. CDR1 is LGHNA and CDR2 is YSLEER in the germline V gene. V gave up 1 base and J gave up 0 bases; unmatched junction bases: 1. This CDR3 is CASSQGTSGTSYEQYF. Written as DNA, the CDR3 is TGCGCCAGCAGCCAAGGGACTAGCGGGACCTCCTACGAGCAGTACTTC.

The chain combines TRBV2 with TRBJ2-5, with D maybe TRBD1 (6 bases). This CDR3 spans 14 amino acids. Between the trimmed V and J ends, which lost 4 bases and 1 base, there was a span of 10 bases. The germline CDR1 and CDR2 sequences are SNHLY and FYNNEI. CDR3 loop: CASSGRQVQETQYF. For the CDR3, the DNA is TGTGCCAGCAGTGGGAGACAGGTCCAAGAGACCCAGTACTTC.

The chain combines TRBV28 with TRBJ2-1; D gene unclear. CDR1 MDHEN and CDR2 SYDVKM come from the germline V gene. V lost 6 bases and J 3 bases, leaving 12 bases between the germline ends. The CDR3 totals 14 residues. CDR3 sequence reads: CASRRDSGYNEQFF. The CDR3, as DNA: TGTGCCAGCAGAAGAGACTCGGGCTACAATGAGCAGTTCTTC. The full variable domain, its missing parts supplied by reference TRBV28 and TRBJ2-1, is DVKVTQSSRYLVKRTGEKVFLECVQDMDHENMFWYRQDPGLGLRLIYFSYDVKMKEKGDIPEGYSVSREKKERFSLILESASTNQTSMYLCASRRDSGYNEQFFGPGTRLTVL.

This chain connects TRBV5-6 to TRBJ1-4, with 11 bases fitting TRBD1. Per germline, CDR1 SGHDT and CDR2 YYEEEE. This CDR3 contains 14 residues. V gave up 4 bases and J gave up 8 bases; unmatched junction bases: 4. CDR3 nucleotides: TGTGCCAGCAGCGGGACAGGGGGTGAAGAAAAACTGTTTTTT. This sequence encodes CASSGTGGEEKLFF. Full variable domain (remainder filled in from reference TRBV5-6 and TRBJ1-4): DAGVTQSPTHLIKTRGQQVTLRCSPKSGHDTVSWYQQALGQGPQFIFQYYEEEERQRGNFPDRFSGHQFPNYSSELNVNALLLGDSALYLCASSGTGGEEKLFFGSGTQLSVL.

Comment on this clone: This CDR3 is also generated by other DNA sequences in the sample. V gene TRBV7-2 combines with J gene TRBJ2-1; maybe TRBD1 (6 bases). Per germline, CDR1 SGHTA and CDR2 FQGNSA. The CDR3 spans 13 residues. Trimming pared 1 base from V and 7 bases from J, leaving 8 bases between. CDR3 sequence reads: CASSLDRDNEQFF. In DNA form, the CDR3 reads TGTGCCAGCAGCTTAGACAGGGATAATGAGCAGTTCTTC.

The chain's CDR3 is CASSFGAGHGEQYF. CDR3 DNA: TGTGCCAGCAGCTTCGGGGCAGGGCATGGCGAGCAGTACTTC. The chain joins TRBV7-9 to TRBJ2-7; either TRBD1 or TRBD2 may fit D (5 bases each). This CDR3 contains 14 residues. From germline, CDR1 is SEHNR and CDR2 FQNEAQ (reference sequence). V lost 3 bases and J lost 6, with 15 bases in between.

The gene calls are TRBV30 and TRBJ2-7, with 8 nucleotides matching TRBD2. CDR3 length: 15 residues. Germline V gives CDR1 GTSNPN, CDR2 SVGIG (reference sequence). V lost 4 bases, J lost 0 bases, and 8 bases stayed unmatched. CDR3 amino acids: CAWIPTGTSSYEQYF. DNA for the CDR3: TGTGCCTGGATCCCGACCGGGACTAGCTCCTACGAGCAGTACTTC.

The J gene is TRBJ1-2, the V gene TRBV11-2, with TRBD1 matching over 9 bases. Germline V gene sequence: CDR1 SGHAT, CDR2 FQNNGV. The CDR3 has 16 amino acids. V dropped 5 bases and J dropped 3; count of bases not matched to a gene: 10. CDR3 bases: TGTGCCAGCAGCCCCCGCCGGACAGGGGATGACTATGGCTACACCTTC. Its protein product is CASSPRRTGDDYGYTF.

This rearrangement joins TRBV5-1 to TRBJ1-1, with TRBD1 matching 10 bases. The CDR3 is 15 residues long. Germline CDR1 and CDR2: SGHRS and YFSETQ. The trim removed 3 bases at V and 4 bases at J, leaving 6 bases unmatched. CDR3 amino acids: CASSSGTGVSTEAFF. The CDR3 DNA is TGCGCCAGCAGCTCCGGGACAGGGGTTAGCACTGAAGCTTTCTTT.

The chain joins TRBV19 to TRBJ2-3; D is unclear. CDR3 length: 15 amino acids. The V gene's germline CDR1 is LNHDA and CDR2 SQIVND (reference sequence). V was cut by 3 bases and J by 1 base, with 11 bases left in between. The CDR3 reads CASSIGKGRTDTQYF. The CDR3, as DNA: TGTGCCAGTAGTATTGGAAAGGGCCGCACAGATACGCAGTATTTT.

The rearrangement uses TRBV2 and TRBJ2-1; 7 bases agree with TRBD1. The germline CDR1 and CDR2 sequences are SNHLY and FYNNEI. V gave up 6 bases and J gave up 2 bases; unmatched junction bases: 4. The CDR3 loop spans 14 amino acids. In DNA form, the CDR3 reads TGTGCCAGCAGCCAGGGGGTCACCTACAATGAGCAGTTCTTC. Its protein is CASSQGVTYNEQFF.

The V and J genes are TRBV10-3 and TRBJ2-2; D may be TRBD1 (5 bases). V dropped 4 bases and J dropped 7 bases, with 16 bases sitting between them. There are 15 residues in the CDR3. Germline V gives CDR1 ENHRY, CDR2 SYGVKD. CDR3 DNA: TGTGCCATCAGTGGCTGGACACAACGAGGCGGGGAGCTGTTTTTT. This sequence encodes CAISGWTQRGGELFF.

The chain has TRBV7-9 and TRBJ2-3, with TRBD1 matching over 9 bases. The CDR3 covers 15 residues. With 5 bases clipped from V and 4 bases from J, the junction kept 7 bases outside the gene matches. The V gene's germline CDR1 is SEHNR and CDR2 FQNEAQ (reference sequence). CDR3 loop: CASSPWTGAADTQYF. CDR3 coding DNA: TGTGCCAGCAGCCCTTGGACAGGGGCAGCAGATACGCAGTATTTT.

This rearrangement joins TRBV28 to TRBJ2-3; 8 positions agree with TRBD2. The CDR3 loop spans 13 amino acids. V lost 8 bases to trimming and J lost 3 bases; unmatched junction nucleotides: 4. The germline CDR1 and CDR2 sequences are MDHEN and SYDVKM. CDR3 nucleotide sequence: TGTGCCAGCGGGTTAGCGGGAACAGATACGCAGTATTTT. This gives the protein CASGLAGTDTQYF. The variable domain in full, completed from reference TRBV28 and TRBJ2-3, reads DVKVTQSSRYLVKRTGEKVFLECVQDMDHENMFWYRQDPGLGLRLIYFSYDVKMKEKGDIPEGYSVSREKKERFSLILESASTNQTSMYLCASGLAGTDTQYFGPGTRLTVL.

This chain uses TRBV23-1 with TRBJ1-2, with D possibly being TRBD1 (6 bases). TRBV23-1 is an ORF, with its function uncertain. The CDR3 covers 15 residues. V lost 4 bases and J 4 bases, leaving 16 bases between the germline ends. CDR3 DNA: TGCGCCAGCAGTCTCTCCGGGGGCAATACCTATGGCTACACCTTC. This gives the protein CASSLSGGNTYGYTF.

This chain joins TRBV10-3 and TRBJ2-5; D is perhaps TRBD1 or TRBD2 (5 bases each). CDR3 length equals 16 residues. Germline loops: CDR1 ENHRY, CDR2 SYGVKD. V lost 7 bases to trimming and J lost 5 bases, with 23 bases between them. CDR3 DNA: TGTGCCATCAAGTCGAGGGGAAAGGGTCCGAGGGAGACCCAGTACTTC. The encoded protein is CAIKSRGKGPRETQYF.